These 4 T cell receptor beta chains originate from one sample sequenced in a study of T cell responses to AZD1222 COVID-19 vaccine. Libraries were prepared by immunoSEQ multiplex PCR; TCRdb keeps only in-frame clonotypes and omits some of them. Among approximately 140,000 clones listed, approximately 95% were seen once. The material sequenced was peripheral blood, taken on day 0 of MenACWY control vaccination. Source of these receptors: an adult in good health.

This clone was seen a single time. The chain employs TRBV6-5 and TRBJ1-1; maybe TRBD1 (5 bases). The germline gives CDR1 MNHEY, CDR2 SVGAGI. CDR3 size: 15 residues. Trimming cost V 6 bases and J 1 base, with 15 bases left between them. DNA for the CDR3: TGTGCCAGCAGCCACCTCGGGGGGACGAACACTGAAGCTTTCTTT. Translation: CASSHLGGTNTEAFF.

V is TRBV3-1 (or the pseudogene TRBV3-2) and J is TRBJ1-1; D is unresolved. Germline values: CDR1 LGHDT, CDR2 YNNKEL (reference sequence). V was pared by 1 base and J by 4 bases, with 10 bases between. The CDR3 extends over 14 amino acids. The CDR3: CASSQGIRVTEAFF. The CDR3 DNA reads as TGTGCCAGCAGCCAAGGGATCCGGGTCACTGAAGCTTTCTTT.

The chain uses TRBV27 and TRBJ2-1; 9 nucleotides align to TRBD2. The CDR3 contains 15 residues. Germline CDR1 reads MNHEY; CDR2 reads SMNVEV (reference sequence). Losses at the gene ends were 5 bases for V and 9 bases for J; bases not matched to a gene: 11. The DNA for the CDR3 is TGTGCCAGCAGTCTCCTAGCGGGGTCTCGTGGTGAGCAGTTCTTC. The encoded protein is CASSLLAGSRGEQFF.

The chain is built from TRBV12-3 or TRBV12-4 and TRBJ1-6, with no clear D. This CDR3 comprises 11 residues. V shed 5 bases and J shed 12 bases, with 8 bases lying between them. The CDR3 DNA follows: TGTGCCAGCAGTATTAATGGACCCCTCCACTTT. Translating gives CASSINGPLHF.